This T cell receptor (beta chain) came from a study of T cells after yellow fever vaccination. Points from the study as a whole: A large majority of primary-vaccination clones showed up again after the booster (roughly 96% CD4, almost 90% CD8).

This clonotype showed up many times. Its target is unknown. Trimming took off 0 bases at V and 5 bases at J, with 14 bases between the two ends. This CDR3 has 14 amino acids. CDR1 is DFQATT and CDR2 is SNEGSKA in the germline V gene (reference sequence). TCRdb redid the calling of the 5' RACE reads with MiXCR, one entry per CDR3 protein. The sample holds approximately 140,000 distinct CDR3 sequences, 7.7% seen once. This sequence joins TRBV20-1 and TRBJ2-7, with D uncertain. This sample comprised CD4+ T cells sorted from PBMCs, obtained 5 days after the yellow fever booster vaccination. This sequence originates from a man aged 25-45 years who received the YFV17D yellow fever vaccine. The CDR3 region has the DNA TGCAGTGCTAGAGATGGAACGGTCCTAGACGAGCAGTACTTC. This sequence encodes CSARDGTVLDEQYF.